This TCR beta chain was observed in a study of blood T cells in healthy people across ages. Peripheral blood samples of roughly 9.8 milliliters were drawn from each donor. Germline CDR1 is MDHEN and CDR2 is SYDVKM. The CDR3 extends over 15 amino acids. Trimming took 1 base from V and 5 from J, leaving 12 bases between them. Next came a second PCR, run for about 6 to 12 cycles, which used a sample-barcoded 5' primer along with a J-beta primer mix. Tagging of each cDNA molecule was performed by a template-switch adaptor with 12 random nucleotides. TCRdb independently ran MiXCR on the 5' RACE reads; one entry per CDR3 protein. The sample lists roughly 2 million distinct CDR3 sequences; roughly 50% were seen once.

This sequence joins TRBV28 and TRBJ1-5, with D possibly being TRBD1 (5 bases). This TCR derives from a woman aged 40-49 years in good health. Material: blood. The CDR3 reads CASSLFGGGDQPQHF. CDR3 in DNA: TGTGCCAGCAGTTTATTTGGTGGGGGGGATCAGCCCCAGCATTTT.